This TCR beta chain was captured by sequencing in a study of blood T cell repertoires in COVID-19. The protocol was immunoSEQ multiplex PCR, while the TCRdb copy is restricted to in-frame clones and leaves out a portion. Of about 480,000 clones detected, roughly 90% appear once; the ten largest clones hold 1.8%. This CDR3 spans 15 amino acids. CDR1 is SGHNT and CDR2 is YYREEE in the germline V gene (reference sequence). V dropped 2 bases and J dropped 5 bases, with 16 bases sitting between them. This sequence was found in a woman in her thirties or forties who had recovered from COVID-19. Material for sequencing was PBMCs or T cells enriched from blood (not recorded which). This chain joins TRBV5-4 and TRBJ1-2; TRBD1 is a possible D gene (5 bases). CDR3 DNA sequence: TGTGCCAGCAGCTTCAGACAGTCCCAAACGTATGGCTACACCTTC. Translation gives CASSFRQSQTYGYTF.